These T cell receptor beta chains were read from a single sample in a study of HIV-infected children after antiretroviral therapy interruption. TCRdb re-called the 3' RACE reads through MiXCR, storing one row per CDR3 protein. The table includes about 89,000 distinct CDR3 sequences, under 8% detected once. Source: CD45RA+ CD4+ T cells from PBMCs, pooled from several time points, taken from a donor given antiretroviral therapy, either interrupted or continuous. The receptors derive from a pool of human donors with HIV. The CDR3 runs from the conserved cysteine through the conserved F or W. The order of the fields is J gene, clone size, V gene, D gene, CDR3 length, CDR3 DNA, CDR3 protein. D genes are given only for firm matches. Where a row states a size, it is once, few, many or the class of an expanded clone; other rows omit it.

J gene: TRBJ1-2
clone size: few
V gene: TRBV30
D gene: TRBD1
CDR3 length: 15
CDR3 DNA: TGTGCCTGGAGCAGACAGGGAGGCGTCCGCCATGGCTACACCTTC
CDR3 protein: CAWSRQGGVRHGYTF

J gene: TRBJ2-5
clone size: many
V gene: TRBV20-1
D gene: TRBD1
CDR3 length: 14
CDR3 DNA: TGCAGTGCTAGAGATATGAAGACAGGGACCCGGCAGTACTTC
CDR3 protein: CSARDMKTGTRQYF

J gene: TRBJ2-2
clone size: many
V gene: TRBV28
D gene: TRBD1
CDR3 length: 16
CDR3 DNA: TGTGCCAGCAGTTTCGACAGGGCCCCGAACACCGGGGAGCTGTTTTTT
CDR3 protein: CASSFDRAPNTGELFF

J gene: TRBJ1-1
clone size: many
V gene: TRBV12-5
D gene: NA
CDR3 length: 11
CDR3 DNA: TGTGCTAGTGCTACAGGACAGAGGGCTTTCTTT
CDR3 protein: CASATGQRAFF

J gene: TRBJ2-7
clone size: many
V gene: TRBV28
D gene: TRBD1
CDR3 length: 15
CDR3 DNA: TGTGCCAGCAGTCCAGACAGGGGGTTTTACTACGAGCAGTACTTC
CDR3 protein: CASSPDRGFYYEQYF

J gene: TRBJ1-5
clone size: NA
V gene: TRBV12-3/TRBV12-4
D gene: NA
CDR3 length: 13
CDR3 DNA: TGTGCCAGCAGGTCCCAGGGTAATCAGCCCCAGCATTTT
CDR3 protein: CASRSQGNQPQHF

J gene: TRBJ2-7
clone size: many
V gene: TRBV30
D gene: NA
CDR3 length: 11
CDR3 DNA: TGTGCCTGGAGTTCGGGGTACGAGCAGTACTTC
CDR3 protein: CAWSSGYEQYF

J gene: TRBJ1-1
clone size: many
V gene: TRBV28
D gene: TRBD1
CDR3 length: 16
CDR3 DNA: TGTGCCAGCAGTTTAACCCGGGACAGGGCGAACACTGAAGCTTTCTTT
CDR3 protein: CASSLTRDRANTEAFF

J gene: TRBJ2-7
clone size: many
V gene: TRBV29-1
D gene: NA
CDR3 length: 14
CDR3 DNA: TGCAGCGTTGGAGAGCCCGTGGTGGGTTACGAGCAGTACTTC
CDR3 protein: CSVGEPVVGYEQYF

J gene: TRBJ2-7
clone size: many
V gene: TRBV10-2
D gene: NA
CDR3 length: 13
CDR3 DNA: TGCGCCAGCAGTGGACAGGCCCACTACGAGCAGTACTTC
CDR3 protein: CASSGQAHYEQYF

J gene: TRBJ2-5
clone size: many
V gene: TRBV12-3/TRBV12-4
D gene: NA
CDR3 length: 10
CDR3 DNA: TGTGCCAGCAGTGGAGAGACCCAGTACTTC
CDR3 protein: CASSGETQYF

J gene: TRBJ1-5
clone size: many
V gene: TRBV21-1
D gene: NA
CDR3 length: 15
CDR3 DNA: TGTGCCAGCAGCAAAGGGTCGTCCGGGAATCAGCCCCAGCATTTT
CDR3 protein: CASSKGSSGNQPQHF

J gene: TRBJ1-2
clone size: many
V gene: TRBV4-1
D gene: NA
CDR3 length: 16
CDR3 DNA: TGCGCCAGCAGCCGCTTGCTGGGGTTAATCAACTATGGCTACACCTTC
CDR3 protein: CASSRLLGLINYGYTF

J gene: TRBJ2-1
clone size: many
V gene: TRBV5-6
D gene: NA
CDR3 length: 13
CDR3 DNA: TGTGCCAGCAGCTTAGACTGGGTCGGTGAGCAGTTCTTC
CDR3 protein: CASSLDWVGEQFF

J gene: TRBJ1-4
clone size: many
V gene: TRBV23-1
D gene: TRBD1
CDR3 length: 15
CDR3 DNA: TGCGCCAGCAGTCAACGGCGACAGGGGTTGAAAAAACTGTTTTTT
CDR3 protein: CASSQRRQGLKKLFF

J gene: TRBJ1-5
clone size: few
V gene: TRBV2
D gene: NA
CDR3 length: 13
CDR3 DNA: TGTGCCAGCAGACTAGTCCCTAATCAGCCCCAGCATTTT
CDR3 protein: CASRLVPNQPQHF

J gene: TRBJ1-1
clone size: many
V gene: TRBV18
D gene: NA
CDR3 length: 15
CDR3 DNA: TGTGCCAGCTCACCGCTAGGACAGACTAACACTGAAGCTTTCTTT
CDR3 protein: CASSPLGQTNTEAFF

J gene: TRBJ1-1
clone size: many
V gene: TRBV6-6
D gene: NA
CDR3 length: 12
CDR3 DNA: TGTGCCAGCAGTTACTCTGAGGCGGAAGCTTTCTTT
CDR3 protein: CASSYSEAEAFF

J gene: TRBJ2-1
clone size: few
V gene: TRBV5-1
D gene: TRBD1
CDR3 length: 14
CDR3 DNA: TGCGCCAGCAGCCTCTGGACAGGGTTGGGTGAGCAGTTCTTC
CDR3 protein: CASSLWTGLGEQFF

J gene: TRBJ1-1
clone size: many
V gene: TRBV12-5
D gene: NA
CDR3 length: 13
CDR3 DNA: TGTGCTAGTGGTTTGAAAACAGGCACTGAAGCTTTCTTT
CDR3 protein: CASGLKTGTEAFF

J gene: TRBJ2-7
clone size: few
V gene: TRBV21-1
D gene: NA
CDR3 length: 17
CDR3 DNA: TGTGCCAGCAGCAAAGTCGGGACGGACAAGAGCTCCTACGAGCAGTACTTC
CDR3 protein: CASSKVGTDKSSYEQYF

J gene: TRBJ1-5
clone size: many
V gene: TRBV19
D gene: NA
CDR3 length: 13
CDR3 DNA: TGTGCCAGTAGTATAGCGGAGGGGCAGCCCCAGCATTTT
CDR3 protein: CASSIAEGQPQHF